The next 18 T cell receptor beta chains were all read from a single sample in a study of blood T cells in healthy people across ages (dated by TCRdb to about 2015). Libraries were prepared through 5' RACE. The data were produced on an Illumina HiSeq 2500. The second PCR ran for about 6 to 12 cycles and used a J-beta primer mix along with a sample-barcoded 5' primer. The raw public reads went through TCRdb reprocessing: fastp at Q25, MiXCR clone calling, in-frame beta chains kept. Rows matching on CDR3 protein sequence are summarized as one entry with the most common DNA and genes. This sample has more than 650,000 distinct CDR3 sequences in its table, and over 20% of those were observed once. Under 25% of the sample goes to the ten largest clones. The sequenced sample consisted of blood. The receptors here all came from a man between 65 and 80 years old in good health.

This clonotype occurred a few times. The chain is built from TRBV7-9 and TRBJ2-1, with TRBD1 identical over 8 bases. J lost 3 bases, V lost 5 bases, and 6 bases had no gene match. Germline values: CDR1 SEHNR, CDR2 FQNEAQ (reference sequence). This CDR3 is 15 amino acids long. CDR3 nucleotides: TGTGCCAGCAGCCCGCCGGACAGGGTCTACAATGAGCAGTTCTTC. Amino acid sequence: CASSPPDRVYNEQFF.

This rearrangement joins TRBV2 to TRBJ1-2; D is ambiguous. Germline values: CDR1 SNHLY, CDR2 FYNNEI. The germline V and J ends were trimmed by 6 bases and 1 base, with 9 bases remaining between them. CDR3 size: 13 residues. Here the CDR3 reads CASSQTDNYGYTF. The CDR3 DNA follows: TGTGCCAGCAGCCAAACAGATAACTATGGCTACACCTTC.

The rearrangement links TRBV12-3 or TRBV12-4 to TRBJ2-3; 8 positions match TRBD1. The CDR3 totals 15 residues. J gave up 1 base and V 9 bases, and 9 bases lay outside the gene matches. CDR3 bases: TGTGCCAGTAAGAAGGAGGGACAGGGCACAGATACGCAGTATTTT. Amino acids: CASKKEGQGTDTQYF.

The J gene is TRBJ2-2, the V gene TRBV9; 7 bases are shared with TRBD2. The length of the CDR3 is 15 residues. The ends lost 0 bases at V and 4 bases at J; junction bases unmatched: 3. Germline assignment: CDR1 SGDLS and CDR2 YYNGEE. The DNA for the CDR3 is TGTGCCAGCAGCGTAGTAAGCGGGGCCACCGGGGAGCTGTTTTTT. This codes for CASSVVSGATGELFF. Based on the CDR3 plus reference TRBV9 and TRBJ2-2, the full variable domain is DSGVTQTPKHLITATGQRVTLRCSPRSGDLSVYWYQQSLDQGLQFLIQYYNGEERAKGNILERFSAQQFPDLHSELNLSSLELGDSALYFCASSVVSGATGELFFGEGSRLTVL.

The rearrangement uses TRBV10-3 and TRBJ2-1; TRBD1 agrees at 8 bases. Trimming removed 6 bases from V and 8 bases from J; junction bases left unmatched: 3. Germline V CDR1 and CDR2: ENHRY, SYGVKD. The CDR3 has 12 amino acids. As DNA, the CDR3 is TGTGCCATCAGACAACAGGGGGATGAGCAGTTCTTC. Translated: CAIRQQGDEQFF.

This chain connects TRBV19 to TRBJ1-6; D is unclear. The CDR3 consists of 15 residues. Germline loops: CDR1 LNHDA, CDR2 SQIVND (reference sequence). V shed 6 bases and J shed 9 bases, with 18 bases lying between them. The CDR3: CASRPRAHLGSPLHF. The CDR3 nucleotides are TGTGCCAGTAGGCCCCGGGCCCACTTGGGTTCACCCCTCCACTTT.

This clonotype was observed a few times. This chain uses TRBV5-1 with TRBJ2-5; tentative D call: TRBD1 (5 bases). With 0 bases removed from V and 1 base from J, the gap between germline ends came to 16 bases. Germline V gene data show CDR1 as SGHRS and CDR2 as YFSETQ. The length of the CDR3 is 17 residues. This chain's CDR3 is CASSLALRTGSQETQYF. The DNA for the CDR3 is TGCGCCAGCAGCTTGGCCCTCCGTACAGGTAGCCAAGAGACCCAGTACTTC.

This clonotype was seen only a few times. The chain is built from TRBV20-1 and TRBJ2-4, with D tentatively TRBD2 (5 bases). Germline lookup yields CDR1 DFQATT and CDR2 SNEGSKA (reference sequence). This CDR3 region has 12 residues. Here the CDR3 DNA reads TGCAGAGCCACTGGCGGGTCGGACATTCAGTACTTC. Its translation is CRATGGSDIQYF.

The chain uses TRBV6-6 and TRBJ2-3, with 8 bases lining up with TRBD2. The CDR3 has 15 residues. Per the germline V gene, CDR1 is MNHNY and CDR2 is SVGAGI (reference sequence). The V and J ends lost 6 bases and 1 base, in that order; junction bases with no gene match: 6. In DNA form, the CDR3 reads TGTGCCAGCAGCCCGGGACTAGGGGGCACAGATACGCAGTATTTT. Its translation: CASSPGLGGTDTQYF.

The J gene is TRBJ2-1, the V gene TRBV27, with D hard to call. Germline lookup yields CDR1 MNHEY and CDR2 SMNVEV (reference sequence). CDR3 length: 16 residues. V lost 3 bases to trimming and J lost 0 bases, with 12 bases between them. CDR3 region: CASSFNSWGSYNEQFF. CDR3 coding DNA: TGTGCCAGCAGTTTTAATTCATGGGGCTCCTACAATGAGCAGTTCTTC.

The chain is built from TRBV29-1 and TRBJ2-7; 8 nucleotides align to TRBD2. The J call may be in error: the DNA end matches TRBJ2-1 better. Germline CDR1 and CDR2: SQVTM and ANQGSEA. The CDR3 totals 14 residues. In DNA, the CDR3 is TGCAGCGTTAGTAGCGGGGCTTCTGAAAATGAGCAGTTCTTC. This translates into CSVSSGASENEQFF.

This clonotype turned up a few times. V usage is TRBV24-1 and J usage is TRBJ1-1, with D possibly being TRBD1 (6 bases). CDR3 length: 17 amino acids. The V gene's germline CDR1 is KGHDR and CDR2 SFDVKD. Deletions cut 1 base from V and 2 bases from J, with 16 bases between. The CDR3 reads CATSDFGQGMRNTEAFF. The CDR3 nucleotides read TGTGCCACCAGTGATTTTGGCCAGGGGATGCGAAACACTGAAGCTTTCTTT.

This clonotype was counted only a few times. V gene TRBV7-9 combines with J gene TRBJ2-5, with D perhaps matching TRBD1 or TRBD2 (5 bases each). Between the trimmed V and J ends, which lost 5 bases and 0 bases, there was a span of 13 bases. CDR1 and CDR2 (germline): SEHNR, FQNEAQ (reference sequence). The CDR3 totals 15 residues. CDR3: CASSSPLGDQETQYF. CDR3 nucleotides: TGTGCCAGCAGCAGCCCCTTGGGGGACCAAGAGACCCAGTACTTC.

This chain links TRBV29-1 with TRBJ1-2, with D hard to call. CDR1 and CDR2 from the germline V gene are SQVTM and ANQGSEA. The CDR3 spans 14 residues. Trimming took off 1 base at V and 3 bases at J, with 12 bases between the two ends. The CDR3 here is CSVEGGVSYYGYTF. Here the CDR3 DNA reads TGCAGCGTTGAAGGCGGGGTCAGCTACTATGGCTACACCTTC.

This clonotype was detected only a few times. The gene calls are TRBV5-1 and TRBJ1-2; the match to TRBD1 covers 8 bases. With 4 bases clipped from V and 4 bases from J, the junction kept 9 bases outside the gene matches. Germline lookup yields CDR1 SGHRS and CDR2 YFSETQ. The CDR3 consists of 15 residues. The CDR3 sequence is CASSDRDRRSYGYTF. The CDR3 DNA sequence: TGCGCCAGCAGCGACAGGGACAGGCGATCCTATGGCTACACCTTC.

This clonotype was detected a few times. The genes are TRBV29-1 and TRBJ2-3, with 10 bases matching TRBD2. Germline V gene sequence: CDR1 SQVTM, CDR2 ANQGSEA. This CDR3 region has 16 residues. The J segment lost 2 bases and the V segment lost 1 base, leaving 6 bases of the junction unmatched. This CDR3 reads CSVEALAGVTTDTQYF. CDR3 DNA: TGCAGCGTTGAAGCTCTAGCGGGAGTCACCACAGATACGCAGTATTTT.

The rearrangement joins TRBV7-8 to TRBJ2-5, with D possibly TRBD2 on 6 matching bases. With the DNA end fitting TRBJ2-1 better, the J assignment may be wrong. The germline V gene has CDR1 SGHVS and CDR2 FQNEAQ. The CDR3 has 14 amino acids. The CDR3 loop is CASSHVTSWNEQFF. CDR3 in DNA: TGTGCCAGCAGCCACGTGACTAGTTGGAATGAGCAGTTCTTC.

This rearrangement joins TRBV5-1 to TRBJ2-1, with a tentative D call TRBD2 (6 bases). Germline loops: CDR1 SGHRS, CDR2 YFSETQ. The ends were cut back, 0 bases at V and 10 bases at J, with 17 bases in the middle. This CDR3 is built from 15 residues. In DNA, the CDR3 is TGCGCCAGCAGCTTGGCCCCTAGCGCCTTCTCCGAGCAGTTCTTC. This sequence encodes CASSLAPSAFSEQFF.